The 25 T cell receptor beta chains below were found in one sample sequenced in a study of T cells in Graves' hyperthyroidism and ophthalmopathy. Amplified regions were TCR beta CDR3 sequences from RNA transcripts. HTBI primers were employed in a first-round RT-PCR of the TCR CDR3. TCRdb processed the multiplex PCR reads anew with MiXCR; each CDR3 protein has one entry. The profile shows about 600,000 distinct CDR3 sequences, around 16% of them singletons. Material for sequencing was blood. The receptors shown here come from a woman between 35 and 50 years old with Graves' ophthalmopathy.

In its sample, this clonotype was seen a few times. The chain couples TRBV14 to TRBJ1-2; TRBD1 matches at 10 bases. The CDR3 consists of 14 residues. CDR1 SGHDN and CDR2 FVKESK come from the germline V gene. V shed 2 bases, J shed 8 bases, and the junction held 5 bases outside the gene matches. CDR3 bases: TGTGCCAGCAGCCAATCCGGGACAGGGGAAGGCTACACCTTC. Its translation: CASSQSGTGEGYTF.

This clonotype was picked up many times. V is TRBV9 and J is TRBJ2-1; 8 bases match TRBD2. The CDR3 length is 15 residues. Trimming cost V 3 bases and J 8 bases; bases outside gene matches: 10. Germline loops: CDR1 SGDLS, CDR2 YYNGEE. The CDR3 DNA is TGTGCCAGCAGCGGTAGTGGAGCGGGGGCTGATGAGCAGTTCTTC. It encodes CASSGSGAGADEQFF.

CDR3 region: CASSTGTGREETQYF. CDR3 in DNA: TGTGCCAGCAGTACCGGGACAGGAAGGGAAGAGACCCAGTACTTC. The genes are TRBV12-3 or TRBV12-4 and TRBJ2-5, with TRBD1 matching 8 bases. The V and J ends lost 5 bases and 3 bases, in that order; junction bases with no gene match: 8. The length of the CDR3 is 15 residues.

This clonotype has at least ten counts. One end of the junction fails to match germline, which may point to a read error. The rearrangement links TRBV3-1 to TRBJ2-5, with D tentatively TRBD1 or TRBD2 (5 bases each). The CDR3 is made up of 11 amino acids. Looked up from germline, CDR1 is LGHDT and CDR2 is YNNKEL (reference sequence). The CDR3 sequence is CASSQGGTPDF. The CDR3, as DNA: TGTGCCAGCAGCCAGGGTGGGACGCCAGACTTC.

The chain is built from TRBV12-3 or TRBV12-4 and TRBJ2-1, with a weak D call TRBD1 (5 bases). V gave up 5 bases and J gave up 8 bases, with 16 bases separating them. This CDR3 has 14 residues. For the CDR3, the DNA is TGTGCCAGCAGTAGCGACAGAATTCGCTATGAGCAGTTCTTC. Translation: CASSSDRIRYEQFF.

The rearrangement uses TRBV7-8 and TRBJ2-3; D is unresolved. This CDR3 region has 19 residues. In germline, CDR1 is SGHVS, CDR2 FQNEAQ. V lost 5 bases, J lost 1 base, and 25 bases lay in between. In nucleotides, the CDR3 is TGTGCCAGCAGCCTTGGGCCCTTTTGGTTATCTGGCGGCACAGATACGCAGTATTTT. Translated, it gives CASSLGPFWLSGGTDTQYF.

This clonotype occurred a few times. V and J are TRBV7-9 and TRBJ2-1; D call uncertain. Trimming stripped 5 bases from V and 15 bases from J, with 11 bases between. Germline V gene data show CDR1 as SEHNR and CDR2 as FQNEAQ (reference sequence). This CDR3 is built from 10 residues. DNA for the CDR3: TGTGCCAGCAGCGGCGCCGTCCGGTTCTTC. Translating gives CASSGAVRFF. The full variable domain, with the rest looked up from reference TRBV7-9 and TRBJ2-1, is DTGVSQNPRHKITKRGQNVTFRCDPISEHNRLYWYRQTLGQGPEFLTYFQNEAQLEKSRLLSDRFSAERPKGSFSTLEIQRTEQGDSAMYLCASSGAVRFFGPGTRLTVL.

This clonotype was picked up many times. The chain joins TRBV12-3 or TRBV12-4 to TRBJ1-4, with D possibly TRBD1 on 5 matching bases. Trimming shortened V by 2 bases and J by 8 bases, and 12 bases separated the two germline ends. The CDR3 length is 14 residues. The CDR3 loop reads CASSLMDEGEKLFF. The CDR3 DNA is TGTGCCAGCAGTTTAATGGACGAGGGGGAAAAACTGTTTTTT.

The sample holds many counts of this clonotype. CDR3 bases: TGCGCCAGCAGTCAGCGGGCCCAGGGCGCGGGGAACACTGAAGCTTTCTTT. The encoded protein is CASSQRAQGAGNTEAFF. This chain connects TRBV5-1 to TRBJ1-1, with TRBD1 as a possible D gene (5 bases). Germline assignment: CDR1 SGHRS and CDR2 YFSETQ. Trimming removed 5 bases at V and 1 base at J, with 21 bases between. This CDR3 is 17 amino acids long.

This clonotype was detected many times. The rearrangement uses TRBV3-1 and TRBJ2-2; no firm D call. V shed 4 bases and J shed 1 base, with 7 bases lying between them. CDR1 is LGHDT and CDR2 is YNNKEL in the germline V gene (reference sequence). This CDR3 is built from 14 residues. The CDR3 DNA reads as TGTGCCAGCAGCCCCACTCGGAACACCGGGGAGCTGTTTTTT. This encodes CASSPTRNTGELFF. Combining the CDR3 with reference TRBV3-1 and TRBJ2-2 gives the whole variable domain DTAVSQTPKYLVTQMGNDKSIKCEQNLGHDTMYWYKQDSKKFLKIMFSYNNKELIINETVPNRFSPKSPDKAHLNLHINSLELGDSAVYFCASSPTRNTGELFFGEGSRLTVL.

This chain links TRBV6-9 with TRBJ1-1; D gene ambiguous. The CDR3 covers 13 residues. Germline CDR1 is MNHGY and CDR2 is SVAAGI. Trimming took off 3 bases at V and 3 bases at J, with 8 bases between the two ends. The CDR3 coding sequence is TGTGCCAGCAGTTACGAACTGCACACTGAAGCTTTCTTT. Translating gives CASSYELHTEAFF.

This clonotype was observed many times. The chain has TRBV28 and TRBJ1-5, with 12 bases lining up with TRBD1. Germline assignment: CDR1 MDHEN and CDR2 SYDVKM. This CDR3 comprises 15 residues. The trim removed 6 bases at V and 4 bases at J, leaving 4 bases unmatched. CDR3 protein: CASRGQGAGNQPQHF. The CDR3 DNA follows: TGTGCCAGCAGGGGACAGGGGGCGGGTAATCAGCCCCAGCATTTT.

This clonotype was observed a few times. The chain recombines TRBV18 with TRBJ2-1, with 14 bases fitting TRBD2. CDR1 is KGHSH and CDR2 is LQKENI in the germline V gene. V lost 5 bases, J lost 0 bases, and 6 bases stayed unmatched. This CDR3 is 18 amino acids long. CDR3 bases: TGTGCCAGCTCATCGAAGGGGACTAGCGGGAGCTCCTACAATGAGCAGTTCTTC. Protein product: CASSSKGTSGSSYNEQFF. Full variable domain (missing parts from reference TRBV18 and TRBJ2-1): NAGVMQNPRHLVRRRGQEARLRCSPMKGHSHVYWYRQLPEEGLKFMVYLQKENIIDESGMPKERFSAEFPKEGPSILRIQQVVRGDSAAYFCASSSKGTSGSSYNEQFFGPGTRLTVL.

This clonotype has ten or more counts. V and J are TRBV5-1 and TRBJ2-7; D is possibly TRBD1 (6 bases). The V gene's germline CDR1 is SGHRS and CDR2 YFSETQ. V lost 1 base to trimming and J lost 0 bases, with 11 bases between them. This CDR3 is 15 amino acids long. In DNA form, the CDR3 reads TGCGCCAGCAGCTTGACCGGGGACATCTCCTACGAGCAGTACTTC. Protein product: CASSLTGDISYEQYF.

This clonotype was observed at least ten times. CDR3: CSASTWGEQYF. DNA for the CDR3: TGCAGTGCCTCAACGTGGGGCGAGCAGTACTTC. The rearrangement links TRBV20-1 to TRBJ2-7; D is undetermined. Between the trimmed V and J ends, which lost 6 bases and 6 bases, there was a span of 12 bases. Per germline, CDR1 DFQATT and CDR2 SNEGSKA (reference sequence). The CDR3 loop spans 11 amino acids.

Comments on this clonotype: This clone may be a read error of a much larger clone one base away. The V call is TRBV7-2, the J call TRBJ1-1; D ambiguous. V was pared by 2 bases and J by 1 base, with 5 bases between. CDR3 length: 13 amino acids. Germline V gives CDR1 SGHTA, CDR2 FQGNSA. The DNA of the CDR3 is TGTGCCAGCAGCTTATTCCAGAACACTGAAGCTTTCTTT. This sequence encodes CASSLFQNTEAFF.

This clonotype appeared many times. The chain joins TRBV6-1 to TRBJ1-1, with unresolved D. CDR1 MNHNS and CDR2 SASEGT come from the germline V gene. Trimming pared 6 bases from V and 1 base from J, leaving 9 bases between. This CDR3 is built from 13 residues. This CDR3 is CASSRVKNTEAFF. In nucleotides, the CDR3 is TGTGCCAGCAGCCGGGTCAAGAACACTGAAGCTTTCTTT.

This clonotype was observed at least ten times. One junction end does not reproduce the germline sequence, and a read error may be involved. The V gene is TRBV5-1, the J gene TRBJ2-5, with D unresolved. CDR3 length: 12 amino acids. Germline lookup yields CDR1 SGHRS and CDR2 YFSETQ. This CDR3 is CASSFDQETQYF. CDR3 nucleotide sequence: TGTGCCAGCAGTTTTGACCAAGAGACCCAGTACTTC.

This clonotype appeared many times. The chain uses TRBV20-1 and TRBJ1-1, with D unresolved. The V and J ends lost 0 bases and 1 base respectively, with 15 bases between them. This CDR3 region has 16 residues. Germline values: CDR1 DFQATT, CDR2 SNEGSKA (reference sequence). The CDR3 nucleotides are TGCAGTGCTAGAGATCCCCTTCGGCAGAAGAACACTGAAGCTTTCTTT. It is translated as CSARDPLRQKNTEAFF.

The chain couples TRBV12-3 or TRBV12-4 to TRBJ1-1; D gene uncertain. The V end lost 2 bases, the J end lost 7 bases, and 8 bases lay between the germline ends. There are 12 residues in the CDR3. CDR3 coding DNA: TGTGCCAGCAGTTTATCAACCAATGAAGCTTTCTTT. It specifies CASSLSTNEAFF.

CDR3 protein: CASSLEHANTDTQYF. The CDR3 DNA is TGCGCCAGCAGCTTGGAGCATGCGAACACAGATACGCAGTATTTT. The chain employs TRBV5-1 and TRBJ2-3; D unresolved. Germline CDR1 and CDR2: SGHRS and YFSETQ. V was trimmed by 0 bases and J by 2 bases, leaving 10 bases between them. The CDR3 covers 15 residues.

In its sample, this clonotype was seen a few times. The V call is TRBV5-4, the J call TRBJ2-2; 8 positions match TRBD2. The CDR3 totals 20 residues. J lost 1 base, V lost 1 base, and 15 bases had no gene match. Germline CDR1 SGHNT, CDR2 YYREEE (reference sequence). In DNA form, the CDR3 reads TGTGCCAGCAGCTTGTCGTTTTTAGCGGGAACGGGATTGAACACCGGGGAGCTGTTTTTT. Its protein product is CASSLSFLAGTGLNTGELFF.

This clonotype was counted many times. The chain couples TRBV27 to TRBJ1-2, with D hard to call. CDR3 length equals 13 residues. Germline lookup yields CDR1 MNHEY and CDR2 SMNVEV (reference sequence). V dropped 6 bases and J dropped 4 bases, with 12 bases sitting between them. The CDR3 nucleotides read TGTGCCAGCAGAGCGGTGTTTAGCTATGGCTACACCTTC. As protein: CASRAVFSYGYTF.

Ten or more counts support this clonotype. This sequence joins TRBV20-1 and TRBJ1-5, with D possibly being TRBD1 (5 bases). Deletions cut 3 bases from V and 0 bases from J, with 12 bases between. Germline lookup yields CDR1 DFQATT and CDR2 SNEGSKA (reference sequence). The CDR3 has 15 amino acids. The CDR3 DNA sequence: TGCAGTGCTAGGGCAGGGCAAAATAGCAATCAGCCCCAGCATTTT. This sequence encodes CSARAGQNSNQPQHF.

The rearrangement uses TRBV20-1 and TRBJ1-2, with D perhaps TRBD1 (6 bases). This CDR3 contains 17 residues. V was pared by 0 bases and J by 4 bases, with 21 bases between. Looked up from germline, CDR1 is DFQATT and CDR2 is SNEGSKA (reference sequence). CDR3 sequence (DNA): TGCAGTGCTAGAGATCAAGGGGGTGACCGAAGTAGCTATGGCTACACCTTC. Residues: CSARDQGGDRSSYGYTF.